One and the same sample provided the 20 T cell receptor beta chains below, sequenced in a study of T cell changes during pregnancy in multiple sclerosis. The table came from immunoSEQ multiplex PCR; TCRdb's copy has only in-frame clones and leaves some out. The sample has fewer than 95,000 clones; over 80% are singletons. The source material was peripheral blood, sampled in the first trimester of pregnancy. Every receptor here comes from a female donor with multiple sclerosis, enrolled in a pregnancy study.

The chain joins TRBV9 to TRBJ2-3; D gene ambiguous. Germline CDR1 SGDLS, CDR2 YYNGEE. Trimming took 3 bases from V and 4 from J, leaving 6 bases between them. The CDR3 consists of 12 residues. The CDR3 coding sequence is TGTGCCAGCAGCGCCACGGCAGATACGCAGTATTTT. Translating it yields CASSATADTQYF.

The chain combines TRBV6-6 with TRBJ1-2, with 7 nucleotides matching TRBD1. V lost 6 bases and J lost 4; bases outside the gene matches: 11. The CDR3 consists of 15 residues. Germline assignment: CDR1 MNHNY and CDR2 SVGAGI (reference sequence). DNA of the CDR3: TGTGCCAGCAGGCCGCCAGGGGGAGGCTTCTATGGCTACACCTTC. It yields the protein CASRPPGGGFYGYTF.

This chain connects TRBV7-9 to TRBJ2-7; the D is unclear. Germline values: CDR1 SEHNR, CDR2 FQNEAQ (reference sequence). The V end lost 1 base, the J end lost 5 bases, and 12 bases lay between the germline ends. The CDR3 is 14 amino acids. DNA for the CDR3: TGTGCCAGCAGCTTAGGCCAGACTTGGGACGAGCAGTACTTC. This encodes CASSLGQTWDEQYF.

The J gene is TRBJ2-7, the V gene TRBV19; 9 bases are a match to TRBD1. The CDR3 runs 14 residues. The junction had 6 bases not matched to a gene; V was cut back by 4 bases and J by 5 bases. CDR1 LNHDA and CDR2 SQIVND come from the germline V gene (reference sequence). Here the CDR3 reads CASSTGQGIHEQYF. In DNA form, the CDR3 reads TGTGCCAGTAGTACCGGACAGGGGATCCACGAGCAGTACTTC.

CDR3 coding DNA: TGTGCCAGCAGCGTAGGCGGGGAATCCCACTACGAGCAGTACTTC. As protein: CASSVGGESHYEQYF. The V call is TRBV9, the J call TRBJ2-7, with TRBD2 as a possible D gene (6 bases). The CDR3 has 15 amino acids. Trimming cost V 0 bases and J 3 bases, with 13 bases left between them. The V gene's germline CDR1 is SGDLS and CDR2 YYNGEE.

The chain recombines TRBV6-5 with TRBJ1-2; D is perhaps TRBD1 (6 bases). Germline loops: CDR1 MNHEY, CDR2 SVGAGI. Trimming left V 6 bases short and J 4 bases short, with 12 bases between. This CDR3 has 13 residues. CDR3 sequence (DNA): TGTGCCAGCAGAACAACAGGGTTCTATGGCTACACCTTC. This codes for CASRTTGFYGYTF.

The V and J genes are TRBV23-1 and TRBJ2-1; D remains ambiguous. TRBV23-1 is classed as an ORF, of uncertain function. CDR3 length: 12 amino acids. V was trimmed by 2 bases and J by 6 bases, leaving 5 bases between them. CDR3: CASSQPSNEQFF. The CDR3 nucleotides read TGCGCCAGCAGTCAACCCTCCAATGAGCAGTTCTTC.

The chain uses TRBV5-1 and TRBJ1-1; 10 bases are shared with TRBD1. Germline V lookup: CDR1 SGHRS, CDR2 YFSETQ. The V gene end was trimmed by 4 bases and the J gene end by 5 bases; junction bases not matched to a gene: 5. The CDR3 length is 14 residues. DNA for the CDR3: TGCGCCAGCAGCGTGGGGACAGGGGAGACTGAAGCTTTCTTT. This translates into CASSVGTGETEAFF.

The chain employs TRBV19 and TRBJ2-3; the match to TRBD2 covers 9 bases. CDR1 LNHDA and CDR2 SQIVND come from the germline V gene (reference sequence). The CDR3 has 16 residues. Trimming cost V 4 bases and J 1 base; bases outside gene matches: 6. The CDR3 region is CASSTLAGAGTDTQYF. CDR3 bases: TGTGCCAGTAGTACTTTAGCGGGGGCGGGCACAGATACGCAGTATTTT.

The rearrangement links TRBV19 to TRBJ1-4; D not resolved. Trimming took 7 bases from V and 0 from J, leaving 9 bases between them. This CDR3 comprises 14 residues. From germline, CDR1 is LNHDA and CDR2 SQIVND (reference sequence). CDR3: CASNGQTTNEKLFF. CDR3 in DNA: TGTGCCAGTAATGGCCAGACAACTAATGAAAAACTGTTTTTT.

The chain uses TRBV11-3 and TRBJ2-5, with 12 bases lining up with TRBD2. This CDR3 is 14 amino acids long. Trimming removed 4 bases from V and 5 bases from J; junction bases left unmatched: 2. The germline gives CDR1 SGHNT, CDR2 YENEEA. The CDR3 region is CASSSGLAGETQYF. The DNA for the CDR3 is TGTGCCAGCAGCTCTGGACTAGCGGGGGAGACCCAGTACTTC. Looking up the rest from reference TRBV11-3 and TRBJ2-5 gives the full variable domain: EAGVVQSPRYKIIEKKQPVAFWCNPISGHNTLYWYLQNLGQGPELLIRYENEEAVDDSQLPKDRFSAERLKGVDSTLKIQPAELGDSAVYLCASSSGLAGETQYFGPGTRLLVL.

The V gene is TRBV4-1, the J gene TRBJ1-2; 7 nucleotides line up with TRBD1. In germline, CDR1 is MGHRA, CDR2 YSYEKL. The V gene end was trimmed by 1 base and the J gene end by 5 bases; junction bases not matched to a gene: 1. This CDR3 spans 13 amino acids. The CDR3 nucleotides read TGCGCCAGCAGCCAAGCCAGGGGGTATGGCTACACCTTC. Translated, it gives CASSQARGYGYTF.

The CDR3 DNA reads as TGTGCCAGCAGCCCTCTAGCGGGGGTAATCGAAACCGGGAATGAGCAGTTCTTC. Encoded protein: CASSPLAGVIETGNEQFF. The V call is TRBV7-9, the J call TRBJ2-1, with 10 bases lining up with TRBD2. Germline loops: CDR1 SEHNR, CDR2 FQNEAQ (reference sequence). Trimming cost V 5 bases and J 7 bases; bases outside gene matches: 17. This CDR3 contains 18 residues.

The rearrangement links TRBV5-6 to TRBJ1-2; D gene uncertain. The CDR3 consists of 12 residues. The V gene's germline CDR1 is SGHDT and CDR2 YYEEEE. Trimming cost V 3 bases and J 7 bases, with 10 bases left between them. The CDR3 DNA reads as TGTGCCAGCAGCTCGGTACCTGGTGGCTACACCTTC. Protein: CASSSVPGGYTF.

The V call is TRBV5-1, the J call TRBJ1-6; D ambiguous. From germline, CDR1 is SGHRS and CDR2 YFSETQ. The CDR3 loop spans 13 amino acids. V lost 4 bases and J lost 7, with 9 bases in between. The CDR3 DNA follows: TGCGCCAGCAGCGTTCAGTCGAATTCACCCCTCCACTTT. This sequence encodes CASSVQSNSPLHF.

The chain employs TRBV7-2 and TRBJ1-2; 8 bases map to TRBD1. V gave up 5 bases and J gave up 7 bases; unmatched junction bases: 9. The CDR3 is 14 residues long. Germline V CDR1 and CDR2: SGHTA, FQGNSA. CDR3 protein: CASSPTGTGVGYTF. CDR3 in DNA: TGTGCCAGCAGCCCCACCGGGACAGGCGTTGGCTACACCTTC. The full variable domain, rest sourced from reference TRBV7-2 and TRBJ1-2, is GAGVSQSPSNKVTEKGKDVELRCDPISGHTALYWYRQSLGQGLEFLIYFQGNSAPDKSGLPSDRFSAERTGGSVSTLTIQRTQQEDSAVYLCASSPTGTGVGYTFGSGTRLTVV.

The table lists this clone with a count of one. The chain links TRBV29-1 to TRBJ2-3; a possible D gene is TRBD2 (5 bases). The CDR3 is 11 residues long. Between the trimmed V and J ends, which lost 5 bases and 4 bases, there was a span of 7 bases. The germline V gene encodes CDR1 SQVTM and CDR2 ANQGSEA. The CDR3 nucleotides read TGCAGCGTTATGGAGGCAGATACGCAGTATTTT. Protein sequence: CSVMEADTQYF.

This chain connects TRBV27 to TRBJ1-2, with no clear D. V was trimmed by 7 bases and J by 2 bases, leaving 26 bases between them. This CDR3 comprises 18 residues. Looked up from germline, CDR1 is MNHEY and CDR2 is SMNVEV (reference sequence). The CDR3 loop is CASKLHHSSLPGNYGYTF. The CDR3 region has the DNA TGTGCCAGCAAACTTCACCACAGCAGTTTACCAGGAAACTATGGCTACACCTTC.

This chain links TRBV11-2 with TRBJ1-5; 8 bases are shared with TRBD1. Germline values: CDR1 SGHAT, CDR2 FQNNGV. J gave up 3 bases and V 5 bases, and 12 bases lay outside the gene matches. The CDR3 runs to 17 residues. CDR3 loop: CASSRTGSTRLNQPQHF. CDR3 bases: TGTGCCAGCAGCCGGACAGGGTCCACAAGGCTCAATCAGCCCCAGCATTTT.

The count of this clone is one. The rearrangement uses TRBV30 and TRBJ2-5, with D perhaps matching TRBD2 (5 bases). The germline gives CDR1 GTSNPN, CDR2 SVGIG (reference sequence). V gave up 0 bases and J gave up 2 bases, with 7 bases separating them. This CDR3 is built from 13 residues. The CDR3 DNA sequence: TGTGCCTGGAGTGTTGGACTTCAAGAGACCCAGTACTTC. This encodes CAWSVGLQETQYF.